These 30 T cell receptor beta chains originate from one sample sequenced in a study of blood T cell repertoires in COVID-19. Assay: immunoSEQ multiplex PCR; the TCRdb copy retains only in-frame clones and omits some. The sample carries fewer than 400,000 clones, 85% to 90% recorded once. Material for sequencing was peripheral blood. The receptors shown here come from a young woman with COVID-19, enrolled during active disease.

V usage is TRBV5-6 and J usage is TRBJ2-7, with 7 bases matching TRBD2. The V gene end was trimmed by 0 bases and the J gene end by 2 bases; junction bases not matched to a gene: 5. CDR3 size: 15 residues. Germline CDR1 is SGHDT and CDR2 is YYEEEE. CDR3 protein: CASSLAIGRAYEQYF. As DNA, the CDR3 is TGTGCCAGCAGCTTGGCCATTGGGAGGGCCTACGAGCAGTACTTC.

The CDR3 region is CASSAGGQQNTEAFF. CDR3 DNA: TGCGCCAGCAGCGCGGGGGGACAGCAGAACACTGAAGCTTTCTTT. V is TRBV5-1 and J is TRBJ1-1; 7 bases are shared with TRBD1. The CDR3 runs to 15 residues. Germline CDR1 and CDR2: SGHRS and YFSETQ. The V gene end was trimmed by 4 bases and the J gene end by 1 base; junction bases not matched to a gene: 7.

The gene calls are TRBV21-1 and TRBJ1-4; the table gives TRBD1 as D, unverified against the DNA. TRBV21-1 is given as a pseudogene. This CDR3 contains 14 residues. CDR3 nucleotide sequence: TGTGCCAGCAGCAAAGGGGCAGGTAATGAAAAACTGTTTTTT. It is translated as CASSKGAGNEKLFF.

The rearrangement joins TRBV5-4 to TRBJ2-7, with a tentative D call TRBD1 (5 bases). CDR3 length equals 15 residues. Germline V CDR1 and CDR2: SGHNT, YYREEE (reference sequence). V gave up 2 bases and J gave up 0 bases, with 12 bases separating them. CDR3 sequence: CASSLDSVSSYEQYF. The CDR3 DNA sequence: TGTGCCAGCAGCTTAGACAGTGTGAGCTCCTACGAGCAGTACTTC.

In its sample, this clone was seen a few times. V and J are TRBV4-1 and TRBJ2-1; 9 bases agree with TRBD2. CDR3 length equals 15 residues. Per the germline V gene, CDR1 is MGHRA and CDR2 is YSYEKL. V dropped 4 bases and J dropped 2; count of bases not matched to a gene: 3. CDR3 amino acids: CASSLLAGPYNEQFF. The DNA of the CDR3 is TGCGCCAGCAGCCTGCTAGCGGGACCCTACAATGAGCAGTTCTTC.

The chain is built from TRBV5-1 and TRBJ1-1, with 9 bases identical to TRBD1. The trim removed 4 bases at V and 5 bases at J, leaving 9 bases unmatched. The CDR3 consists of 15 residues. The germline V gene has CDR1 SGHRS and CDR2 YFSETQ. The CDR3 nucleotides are TGCGCCAGCAGCCGACGACAGGGGGTTGAGACTGAAGCTTTCTTT. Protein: CASSRRQGVETEAFF.

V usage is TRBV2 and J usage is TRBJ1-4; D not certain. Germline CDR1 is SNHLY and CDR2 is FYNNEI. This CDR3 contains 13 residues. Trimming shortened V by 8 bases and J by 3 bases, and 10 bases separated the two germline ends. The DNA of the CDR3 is TGTGCCAGCGTTTCGGGTGCTAATGAAAAACTGTTTTTT. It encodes CASVSGANEKLFF. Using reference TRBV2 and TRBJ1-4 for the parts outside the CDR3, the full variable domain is EPEVTQTPSHQVTQMGQEVILRCVPISNHLYFYWYRQILGQKVEFLVSFYNNEISEKSEIFDDQFSVERPDGSNFTLKIRSTKLEDSAMYFCASVSGANEKLFFGSGTQLSVL.

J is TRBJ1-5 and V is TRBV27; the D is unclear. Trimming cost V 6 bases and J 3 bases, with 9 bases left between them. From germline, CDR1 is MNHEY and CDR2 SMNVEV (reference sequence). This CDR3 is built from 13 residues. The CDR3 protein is CASRKRVNQPQHF. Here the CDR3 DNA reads TGTGCCAGCAGGAAGAGGGTCAATCAGCCCCAGCATTTT.

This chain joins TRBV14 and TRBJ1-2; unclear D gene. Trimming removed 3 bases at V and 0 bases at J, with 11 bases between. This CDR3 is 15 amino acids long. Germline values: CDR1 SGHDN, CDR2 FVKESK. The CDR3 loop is CASSQSGPANYGYTF. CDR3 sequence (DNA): TGTGCCAGCAGCCAGAGCGGACCCGCTAACTATGGCTACACCTTC. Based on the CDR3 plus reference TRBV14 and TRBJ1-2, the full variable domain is EAGVTQFPSHSVIEKGQTVTLRCDPISGHDNLYWYRRVMGKEIKFLLHFVKESKQDESGMPNNRFLAERTGGTYSTLKVQPAELEDSGVYFCASSQSGPANYGYTFGSGTRLTVV.

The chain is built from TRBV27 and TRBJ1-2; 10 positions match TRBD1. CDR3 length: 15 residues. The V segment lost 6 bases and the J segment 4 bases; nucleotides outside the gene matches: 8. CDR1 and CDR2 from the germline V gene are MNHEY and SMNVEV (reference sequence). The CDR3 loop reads CASRRTGGLLYGYTF. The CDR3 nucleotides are TGTGCCAGCAGGAGGACAGGGGGTTTGCTCTATGGCTACACCTTC.

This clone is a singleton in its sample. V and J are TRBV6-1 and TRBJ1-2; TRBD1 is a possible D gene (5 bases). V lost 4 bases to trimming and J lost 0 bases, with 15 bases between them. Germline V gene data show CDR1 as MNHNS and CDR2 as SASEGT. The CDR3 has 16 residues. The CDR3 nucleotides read TGTGCCAGCAGTGCTGCAACAGGACAACCTAACTATGGCTACACCTTC. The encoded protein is CASSAATGQPNYGYTF.

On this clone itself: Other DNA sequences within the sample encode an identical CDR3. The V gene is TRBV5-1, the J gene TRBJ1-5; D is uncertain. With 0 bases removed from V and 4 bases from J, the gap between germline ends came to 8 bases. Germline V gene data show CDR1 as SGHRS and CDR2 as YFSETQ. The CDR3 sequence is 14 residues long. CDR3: CASSLDGGNQPQHF. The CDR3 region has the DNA TGCGCCAGCAGCTTGGATGGAGGGAATCAGCCCCAGCATTTT.

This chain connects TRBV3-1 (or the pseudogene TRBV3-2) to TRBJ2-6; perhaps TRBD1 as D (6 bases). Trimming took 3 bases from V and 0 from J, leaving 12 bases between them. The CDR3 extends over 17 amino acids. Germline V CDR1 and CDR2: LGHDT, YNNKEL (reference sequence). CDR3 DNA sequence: TGTGCCAGCAGCCATTACAGGGTTAGCTCTGGGGCCAACGTCCTGACTTTC. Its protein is CASSHYRVSSGANVLTF.

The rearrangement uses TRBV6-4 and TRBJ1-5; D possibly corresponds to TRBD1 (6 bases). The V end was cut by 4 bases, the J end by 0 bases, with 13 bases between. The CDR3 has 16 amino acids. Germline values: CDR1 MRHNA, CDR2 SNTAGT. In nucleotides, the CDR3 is TGTGCCAGCAGTGCCCCGGGACAACTTAGCAATCAGCCCCAGCATTTT. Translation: CASSAPGQLSNQPQHF.

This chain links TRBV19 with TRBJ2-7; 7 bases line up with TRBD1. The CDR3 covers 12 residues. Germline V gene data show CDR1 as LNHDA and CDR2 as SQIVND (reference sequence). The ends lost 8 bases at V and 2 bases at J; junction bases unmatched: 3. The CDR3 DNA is TGTGCCAGTGGGGACAGTCCCTACGAGCAGTACTTC. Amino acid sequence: CASGDSPYEQYF.

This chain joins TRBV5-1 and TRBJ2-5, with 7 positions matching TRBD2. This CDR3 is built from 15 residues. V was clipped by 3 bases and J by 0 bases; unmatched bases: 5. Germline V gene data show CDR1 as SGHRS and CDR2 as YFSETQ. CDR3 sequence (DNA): TGCGCCAGCAGCTCGACTAGCCCCCACCAAGAGACCCAGTACTTC. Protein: CASSSTSPHQETQYF.

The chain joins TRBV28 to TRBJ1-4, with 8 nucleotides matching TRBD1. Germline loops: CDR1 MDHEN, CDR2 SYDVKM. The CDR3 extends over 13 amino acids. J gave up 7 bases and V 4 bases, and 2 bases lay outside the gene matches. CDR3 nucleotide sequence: TGTGCCAGCAGTTCGGACAGGGCTGAAAAACTGTTTTTT. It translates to CASSSDRAEKLFF. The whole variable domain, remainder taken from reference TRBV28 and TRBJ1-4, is DVKVTQSSRYLVKRTGEKVFLECVQDMDHENMFWYRQDPGLGLRLIYFSYDVKMKEKGDIPEGYSVSREKKERFSLILESASTNQTSMYLCASSSDRAEKLFFGSGTQLSVL.

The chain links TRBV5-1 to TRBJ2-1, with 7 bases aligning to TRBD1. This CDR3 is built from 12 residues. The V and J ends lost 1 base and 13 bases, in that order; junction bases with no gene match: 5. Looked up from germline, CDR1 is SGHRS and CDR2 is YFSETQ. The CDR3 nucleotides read TGCGCCAGCAGCTTGCCCACAGGGGACCAGTTCTTC. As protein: CASSLPTGDQFF.

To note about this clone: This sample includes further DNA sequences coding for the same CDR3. The CDR3 DNA follows: TGTGCCTGGAGTCAGGGTGGAGGCTACACCTTC. Protein product: CAWSQGGGYTF. The chain uses TRBV30 and TRBJ1-2, with D maybe TRBD1 (5 bases). V was trimmed by 2 bases and J by 8 bases, leaving 9 bases between them. The CDR3 totals 11 residues. Germline CDR1 reads GTSNPN; CDR2 reads SVGIG (reference sequence).

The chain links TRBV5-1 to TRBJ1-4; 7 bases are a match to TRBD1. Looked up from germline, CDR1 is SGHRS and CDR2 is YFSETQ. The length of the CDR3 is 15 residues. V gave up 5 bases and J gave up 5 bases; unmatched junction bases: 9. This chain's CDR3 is CASSSQGGSNEKLFF. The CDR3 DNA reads TGCGCCAGCAGTTCTCAGGGGGGCTCGAATGAAAAACTGTTTTTT.

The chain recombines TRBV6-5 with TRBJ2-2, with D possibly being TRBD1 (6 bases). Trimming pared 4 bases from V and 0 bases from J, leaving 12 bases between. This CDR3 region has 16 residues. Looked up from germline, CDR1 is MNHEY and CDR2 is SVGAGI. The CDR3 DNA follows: TGTGCCAGCAGTTTCCGGGGACAAACGAACACCGGGGAGCTGTTTTTT. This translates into CASSFRGQTNTGELFF.

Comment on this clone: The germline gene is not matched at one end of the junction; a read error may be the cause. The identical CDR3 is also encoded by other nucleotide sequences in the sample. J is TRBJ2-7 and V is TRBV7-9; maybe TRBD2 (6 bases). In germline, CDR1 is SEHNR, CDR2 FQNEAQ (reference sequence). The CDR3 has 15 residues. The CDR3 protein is CASSPSTSLEAEQYF. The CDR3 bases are TGCGCCAGCAGCCCCTCGACTAGTCTGGAGGCCGAGCAGTACTTC.

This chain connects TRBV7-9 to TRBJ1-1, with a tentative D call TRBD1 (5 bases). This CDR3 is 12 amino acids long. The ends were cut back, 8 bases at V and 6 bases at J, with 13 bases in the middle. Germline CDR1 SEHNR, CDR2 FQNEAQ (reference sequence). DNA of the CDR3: TGTGCCAGCGGGGGGGAGGCGGCTGAAGCTTTCTTT. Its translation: CASGGEAAEAFF.

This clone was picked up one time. CDR3 loop: CASSQRRATEAFF. CDR3 DNA sequence: TGTGCCAGCAGCCAAAGGAGGGCCACTGAAGCTTTCTTT. The gene calls are TRBV3-1 (or the pseudogene TRBV3-2) and TRBJ1-1, with unresolved D. Germline V gives CDR1 LGHDT, CDR2 YNNKEL (reference sequence). V shed 2 bases and J shed 4 bases, with 8 bases lying between them. The CDR3 spans 13 residues.

CDR3 residues: CASSTQQGSPYGYTF. The CDR3 nucleotides are TGTGCCAGCAGCACACAACAGGGTTCGCCTTATGGCTACACCTTC. The V gene is TRBV7-2, the J gene TRBJ1-2; tentative D call: TRBD1 (6 bases). Germline V lookup: CDR1 SGHTA, CDR2 FQGNSA. V was shortened by 5 bases and J by 5 bases, with 18 bases between the two germline ends. This CDR3 is built from 15 residues.

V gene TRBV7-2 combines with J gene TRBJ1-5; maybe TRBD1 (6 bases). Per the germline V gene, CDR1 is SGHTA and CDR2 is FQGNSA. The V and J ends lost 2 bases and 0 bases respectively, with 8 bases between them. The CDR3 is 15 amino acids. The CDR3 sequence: CASSLKGVSNQPQHF. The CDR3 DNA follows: TGTGCCAGCAGCTTAAAGGGGGTTAGCAATCAGCCCCAGCATTTT.

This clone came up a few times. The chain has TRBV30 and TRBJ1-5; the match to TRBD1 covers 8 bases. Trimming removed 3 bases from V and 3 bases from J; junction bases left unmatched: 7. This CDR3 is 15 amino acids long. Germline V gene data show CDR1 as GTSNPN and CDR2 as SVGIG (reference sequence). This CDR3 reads CAWSFTGQVNQPQHF. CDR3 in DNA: TGTGCCTGGAGCTTCACGGGACAGGTCAATCAGCCCCAGCATTTT.

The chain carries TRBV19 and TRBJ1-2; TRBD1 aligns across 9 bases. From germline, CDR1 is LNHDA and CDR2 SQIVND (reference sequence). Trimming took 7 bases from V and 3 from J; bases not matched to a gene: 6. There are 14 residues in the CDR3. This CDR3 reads CASIKGQGDYGYTF. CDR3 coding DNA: TGTGCCAGTATCAAGGGACAGGGAGACTATGGCTACACCTTC. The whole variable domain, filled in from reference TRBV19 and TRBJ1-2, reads DGGITQSPKYLFRKEGQNVTLSCEQNLNHDAMYWYRQDPGQGLRLIYYSQIVNDFQKGDIAEGYSVSREKKESFPLTVTSAQKNPTAFYLCASIKGQGDYGYTFGSGTRLTVV.

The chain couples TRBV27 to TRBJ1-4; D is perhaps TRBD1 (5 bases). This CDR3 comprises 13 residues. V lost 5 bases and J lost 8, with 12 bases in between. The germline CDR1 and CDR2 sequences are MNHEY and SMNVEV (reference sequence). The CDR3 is CASSVRVEEKLFF. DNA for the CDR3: TGTGCCAGCAGTGTCAGGGTGGAGGAAAAACTGTTTTTT. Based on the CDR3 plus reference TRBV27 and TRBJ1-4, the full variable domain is EAQVTQNPRYLITVTGKKLTVTCSQNMNHEYMSWYRQDPGLGLRQIYYSMNVEVTDKGDVPEGYKVSRKEKRNFPLILESPSPNQTSLYFCASSVRVEEKLFFGSGTQLSVL.

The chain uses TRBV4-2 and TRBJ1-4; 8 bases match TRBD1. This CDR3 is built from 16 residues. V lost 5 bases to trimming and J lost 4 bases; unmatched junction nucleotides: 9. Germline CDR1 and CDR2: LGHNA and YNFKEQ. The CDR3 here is CASSTSGTGINEKLFF. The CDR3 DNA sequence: TGTGCCAGCAGCACGTCAGGGACAGGAATTAATGAAAAACTGTTTTTT.